These 7 T cell receptor beta chains were sequenced from one sample in a study of cytomegalovirus exposure and HLA in healthy donors. Method: immunoSEQ multiplex PCR; TCRdb's copy keeps in-frame clones and lacks some. The sample consists of tens of thousands of clones, around 92% of them appearing once. The sequenced material came from PBMCs. Receptor source: a woman aged 18-29 years in good health and CMV-seronegative.

The V and J genes are TRBV11-2 and TRBJ1-1; D unclear. Trimming pared 0 bases from V and 2 bases from J, leaving 7 bases between. CDR3 length equals 14 residues. Germline-derived CDR1 and CDR2 are SGHAT and FQNNGV. The CDR3 reads CASSLEAVNTEAFF. The CDR3 nucleotides read TGTGCCAGCAGCTTAGAAGCGGTAAACACTGAAGCTTTCTTT.

This clone appeared once. This rearrangement joins TRBV30 to TRBJ1-5, with 11 bases fitting TRBD1. CDR3 size: 13 residues. The V segment lost 5 bases and the J segment 6 bases; nucleotides outside the gene matches: 3. Germline V CDR1 and CDR2: GTSNPN, SVGIG (reference sequence). The CDR3 loop is CAWSGQGAQPQHF. The CDR3 region has the DNA TGTGCCTGGTCAGGACAGGGGGCTCAGCCCCAGCATTTT.

The rearrangement uses TRBV11-2 and TRBJ1-1; D ambiguous. Trimming stripped 2 bases from V and 1 base from J, with 8 bases between. The germline V gene has CDR1 SGHAT and CDR2 FQNNGV. The CDR3 covers 14 residues. CDR3 region: CASSLTVSNTEAFF. CDR3 DNA sequence: TGTGCCAGCAGCTTAACAGTATCGAACACTGAAGCTTTCTTT.

The chain links TRBV5-1 to TRBJ2-7, with 8 bases lining up with TRBD1. This CDR3 spans 15 amino acids. V shed 5 bases and J 7 bases; nucleotides not matched to a gene: 14. CDR1 and CDR2 (germline): SGHRS, YFSETQ. The CDR3 nucleotides are TGCGCCAGCAGACCTGGGGGGACAGGAGGATGGGAGCAGTACTTC. It is translated as CASRPGGTGGWEQYF. Complete variable domain (other parts from reference TRBV5-1 and TRBJ2-7): KAGVTQTPRYLIKTRGQQVTLSCSPISGHRSVSWYQQTPGQGLQFLFEYFSETQRNKGNFPGRFSGRQFSNSRSEMNVSTLELGDSALYLCASRPGGTGGWEQYFGPGTRLTVT.

This rearrangement joins TRBV30 to TRBJ1-2, with 9 positions matching TRBD1. The ends lost 0 bases at V and 8 bases at J; junction bases unmatched: 4. Germline loops: CDR1 GTSNPN, CDR2 SVGIG (reference sequence). The CDR3 sequence is 13 residues long. CDR3 DNA: TGTGCCTGGAGTGTACAGGGGGCTTACGGCTACACCTTC. Protein: CAWSVQGAYGYTF. Drawing the rest from reference TRBV30 and TRBJ1-2, the complete variable domain is SQTIHQWPATLVQPVGSPLSLECTVEGTSNPNLYWYRQAAGRGLQLLFYSVGIGQISSEVPQNLSASRPQDRQFILSSKKLLLSDSGFYLCAWSVQGAYGYTFGSGTRLTVV.

This chain uses TRBV10-3 with TRBJ1-1, with D unclear. CDR3 size: 15 residues. The germline gives CDR1 ENHRY, CDR2 SYGVKD. V lost 11 bases and J 3 bases, leaving 22 bases between the germline ends. This CDR3 is CASKKPTGSDTEAFF. The DNA of the CDR3 is TGTGCCTCAAAGAAACCAACGGGGTCCGACACTGAAGCTTTCTTT.

CDR3 sequence: CASSLYGTENTEAFF. CDR3 nucleotides: TGTGCCAGCAGCTTATATGGGACAGAGAACACTGAAGCTTTCTTT. The chain recombines TRBV7-8 with TRBJ1-1, with TRBD1 matching 7 bases. With V trimmed by 2 bases and J by 1 base, 4 bases remained unmatched. This CDR3 has 15 residues. Germline V gene sequence: CDR1 SGHVS, CDR2 FQNEAQ.